The sequence of this TCR beta chain was determined in a study of vaccination effects on CD4 cells after COVID-19. Trimming shortened V by 5 bases and J by 4 bases, and 15 bases separated the two germline ends. The germline V gene encodes CDR1 SGHDN and CDR2 FVKESK. The CDR3 consists of 14 residues. The data were produced by immunoSEQ multiplex PCR, yet TCRdb's version contains in-frame clones alone and is incomplete. The repertoire consists of tens of thousands of clones, with roughly 80% occurring once and the leading ten covering about 9%. Concerning this clone itself: The antigen remains undetermined.

With approximately 9 days of culture completed, CD4+ T cells were isolated. The chain carries TRBV14 and TRBJ2-7; no clear D gene. The sample in question was CD4+ T cells from PBMCs cultured without peptide, obtained before COVID-19 vaccination. The clonotype comes from a human donor who had a prior SARS-CoV-2 infection. CDR3 loop: CASSYDDTIYEQYF. The DNA for the CDR3 is TGTGCCAGCAGCTACGATGACACGATATACGAGCAGTACTTC.